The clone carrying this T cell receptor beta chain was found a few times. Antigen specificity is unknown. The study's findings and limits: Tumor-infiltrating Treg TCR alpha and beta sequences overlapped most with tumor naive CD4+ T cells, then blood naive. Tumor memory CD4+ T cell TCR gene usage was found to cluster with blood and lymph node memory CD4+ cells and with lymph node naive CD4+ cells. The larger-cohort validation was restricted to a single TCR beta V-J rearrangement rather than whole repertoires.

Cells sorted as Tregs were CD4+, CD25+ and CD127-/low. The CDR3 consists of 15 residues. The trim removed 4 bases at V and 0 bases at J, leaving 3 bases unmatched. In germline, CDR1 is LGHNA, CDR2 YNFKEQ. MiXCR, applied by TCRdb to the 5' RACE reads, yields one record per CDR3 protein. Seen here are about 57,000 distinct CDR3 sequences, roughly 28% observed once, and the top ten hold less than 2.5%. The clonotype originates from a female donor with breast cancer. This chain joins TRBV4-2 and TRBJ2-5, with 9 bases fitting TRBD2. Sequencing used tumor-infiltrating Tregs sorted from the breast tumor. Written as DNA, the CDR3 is TGTGCCAGCAGCCTCGCTAGCGGGAACCAAGAGACCCAGTACTTC. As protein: CASSLASGNQETQYF.